This T cell receptor (beta chain) comes out of a study of early T cells in non-severe SARS-CoV-2 infection. Turning to the study itself: Unpaired chains resulted from sequencing bulk RNA of unsorted whole blood. Study-wide findings and caveats: The VDJdb matching leaned toward anti-spike CD8 responses and overlooked private and CD4 specificities.

One entry per CDR3 protein, called by TCRdb with MiXCR from the 5' RACE reads. The top ten clones hold about 6.3% of a sample with 30,000 to 35,000 distinct CDR3 sequences, around 3.9% of them seen once. This clonotype showed up many times. Its antigen is unidentified. Specimen: whole blood. This receptor was taken from an adult who was a healthcare worker with PCR-confirmed SARS-CoV-2 infection or an uninfected control (not recorded which).

The CDR3 nucleotides read TGCGCCAGCAGCCAAGTACGGACAGGGCTGAATGAGCAGTTCTTC. Protein product: CASSQVRTGLNEQFF. The V call is TRBV4-3, the J call TRBJ2-1, with 8 positions matching TRBD1. This CDR3 contains 15 residues. Germline CDR1 reads LGHNA; CDR2 reads YSLEER. V lost 1 base and J lost 7; bases outside the gene matches: 6.